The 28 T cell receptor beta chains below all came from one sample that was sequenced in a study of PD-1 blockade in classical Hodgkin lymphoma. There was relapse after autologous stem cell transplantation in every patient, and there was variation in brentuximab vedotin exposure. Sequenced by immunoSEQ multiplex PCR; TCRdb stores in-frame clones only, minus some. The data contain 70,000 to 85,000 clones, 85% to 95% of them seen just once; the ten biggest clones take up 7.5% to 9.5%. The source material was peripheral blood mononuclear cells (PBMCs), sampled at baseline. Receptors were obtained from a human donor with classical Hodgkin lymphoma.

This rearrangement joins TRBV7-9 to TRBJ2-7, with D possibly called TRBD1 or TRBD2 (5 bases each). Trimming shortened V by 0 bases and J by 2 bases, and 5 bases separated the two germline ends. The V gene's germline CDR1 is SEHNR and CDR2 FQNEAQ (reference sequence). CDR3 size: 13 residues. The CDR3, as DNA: TGTGCCAGCAGCTTAGCGGGGGCCTACGAGCAGTACTTC. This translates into CASSLAGAYEQYF.

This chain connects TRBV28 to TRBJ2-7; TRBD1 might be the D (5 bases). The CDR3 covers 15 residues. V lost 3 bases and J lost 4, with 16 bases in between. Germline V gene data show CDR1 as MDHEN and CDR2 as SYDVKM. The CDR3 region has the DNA TGTGCCAGCAGTTTGGCCGACAGAACCGGTTACGAGCAGTACTTC. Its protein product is CASSLADRTGYEQYF.

This CDR3 is CASSRDSYEQYF. Written as DNA, the CDR3 is TGTGCCAGCAGCCGGGACAGCTACGAGCAGTACTTC. The V gene is TRBV27, the J gene TRBJ2-7, with 7 bases aligning to TRBD1. CDR3 size: 12 residues. Looked up from germline, CDR1 is MNHEY and CDR2 is SMNVEV (reference sequence). The ends lost 6 bases at V and 3 bases at J; junction bases unmatched: 2.

CDR3 loop: CASSELAGAAYEQYF. The CDR3 DNA is TGTGCCAGCAGTGAGTTGGCGGGGGCCGCCTACGAGCAGTACTTC. The chain combines TRBV2 with TRBJ2-7; D perhaps matches TRBD2 (7 bases). Deletions cut 3 bases from V and 2 bases from J, with 14 bases between. The CDR3 runs to 15 residues. Germline V gene lookup returns CDR1 SNHLY and CDR2 FYNNEI. Full variable domain (outside the CDR3, taken from reference TRBV2 and TRBJ2-7): EPEVTQTPSHQVTQMGQEVILRCVPISNHLYFYWYRQILGQKVEFLVSFYNNEISEKSEIFDDQFSVERPDGSNFTLKIRSTKLEDSAMYFCASSELAGAAYEQYFGPGTRLTVT.

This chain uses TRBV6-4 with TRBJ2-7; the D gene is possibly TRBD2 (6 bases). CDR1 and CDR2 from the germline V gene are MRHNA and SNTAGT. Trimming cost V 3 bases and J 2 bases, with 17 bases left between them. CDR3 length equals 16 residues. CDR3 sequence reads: CASSEFFGTGTYEQYF. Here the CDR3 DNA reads TGTGCCAGCAGTGAATTTTTTGGGACTGGAACCTACGAGCAGTACTTC.

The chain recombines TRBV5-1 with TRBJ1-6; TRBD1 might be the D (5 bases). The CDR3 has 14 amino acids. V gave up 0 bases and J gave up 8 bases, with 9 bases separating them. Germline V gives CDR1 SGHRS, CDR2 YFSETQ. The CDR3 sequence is CASSLEAGHSPLHF. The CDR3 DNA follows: TGCGCCAGCAGCTTGGAGGCAGGGCATTCACCCCTCCACTTT.

CDR3 bases: TGTGCCAGTAAAAGGGGGGGCGCCGGCACTGAAGCTTTCTTT. Amino acids: CASKRGGAGTEAFF. This chain connects TRBV19 to TRBJ1-1; possible D gene TRBD1, 6 bases. Germline V gives CDR1 LNHDA, CDR2 SQIVND (reference sequence). Trimming cost V 7 bases and J 4 bases, with 16 bases left between them. There are 14 residues in the CDR3.

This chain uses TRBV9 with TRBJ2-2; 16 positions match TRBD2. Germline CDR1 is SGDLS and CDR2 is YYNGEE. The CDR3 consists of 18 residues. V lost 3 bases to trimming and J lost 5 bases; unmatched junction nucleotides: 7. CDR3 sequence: CASSATGTSGRGTGELFF. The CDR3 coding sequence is TGTGCCAGCAGCGCCACCGGGACTAGCGGGAGGGGAACCGGGGAGCTGTTTTTT.

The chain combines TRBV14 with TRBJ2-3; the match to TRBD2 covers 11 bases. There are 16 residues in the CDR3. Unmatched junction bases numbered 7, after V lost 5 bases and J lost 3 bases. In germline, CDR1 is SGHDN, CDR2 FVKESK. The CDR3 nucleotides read TGTGCCAGCAGCTTGACTAGCGGGATCACGACAGATACGCAGTATTTT. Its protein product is CASSLTSGITTDTQYF.

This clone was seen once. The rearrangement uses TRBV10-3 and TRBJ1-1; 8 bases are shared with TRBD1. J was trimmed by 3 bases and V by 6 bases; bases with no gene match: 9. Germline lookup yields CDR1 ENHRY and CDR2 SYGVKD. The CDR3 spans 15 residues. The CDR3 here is CAIREGQGKDTEAFF. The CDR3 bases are TGTGCCATCAGGGAAGGACAGGGAAAGGACACTGAAGCTTTCTTT.

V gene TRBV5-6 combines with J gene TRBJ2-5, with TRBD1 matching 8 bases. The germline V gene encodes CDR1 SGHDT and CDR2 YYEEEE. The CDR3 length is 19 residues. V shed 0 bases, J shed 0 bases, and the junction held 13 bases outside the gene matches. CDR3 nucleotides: TGTGCCAGCAGCTTGGATAGGACAGGGAGTTGGAGGTACCAAGAGACCCAGTACTTC. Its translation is CASSLDRTGSWRYQETQYF.

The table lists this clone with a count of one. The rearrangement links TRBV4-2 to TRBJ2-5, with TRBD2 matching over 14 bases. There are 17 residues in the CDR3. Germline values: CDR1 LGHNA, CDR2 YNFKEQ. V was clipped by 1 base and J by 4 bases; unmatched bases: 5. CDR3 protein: CASSQGGTSGRGETQYF. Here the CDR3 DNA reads TGTGCCAGCAGCCAAGGGGGGACTAGCGGGAGAGGAGAGACCCAGTACTTC.

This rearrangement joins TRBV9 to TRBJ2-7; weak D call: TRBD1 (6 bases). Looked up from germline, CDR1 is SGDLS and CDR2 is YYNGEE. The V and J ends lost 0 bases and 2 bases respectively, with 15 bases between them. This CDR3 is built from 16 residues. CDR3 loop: CASSVGLGAPTYEQYF. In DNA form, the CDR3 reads TGTGCCAGCAGCGTAGGTTTGGGGGCCCCCACCTACGAGCAGTACTTC. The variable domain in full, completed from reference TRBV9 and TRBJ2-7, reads DSGVTQTPKHLITATGQRVTLRCSPRSGDLSVYWYQQSLDQGLQFLIQYYNGEERAKGNILERFSAQQFPDLHSELNLSSLELGDSALYFCASSVGLGAPTYEQYFGPGTRLTVT.

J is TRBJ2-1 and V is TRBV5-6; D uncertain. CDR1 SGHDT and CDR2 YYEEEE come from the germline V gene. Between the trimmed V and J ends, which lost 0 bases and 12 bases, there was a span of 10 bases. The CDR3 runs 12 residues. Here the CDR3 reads CASSLEGRWQFF. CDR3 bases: TGTGCCAGCAGCTTGGAGGGTCGCTGGCAGTTCTTC.

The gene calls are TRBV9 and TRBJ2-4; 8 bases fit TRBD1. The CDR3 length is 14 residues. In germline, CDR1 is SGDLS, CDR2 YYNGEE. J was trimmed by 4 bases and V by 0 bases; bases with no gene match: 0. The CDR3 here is CASSVGQGKNIQYF. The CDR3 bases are TGTGCCAGCAGCGTAGGACAGGGGAAAAACATTCAGTACTTC.

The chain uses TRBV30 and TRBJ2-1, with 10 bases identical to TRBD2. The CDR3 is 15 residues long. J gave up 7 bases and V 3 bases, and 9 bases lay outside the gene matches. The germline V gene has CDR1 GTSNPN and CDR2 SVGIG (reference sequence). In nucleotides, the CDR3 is TGTGCCTGGAGCGCCGGGACTAGCGTTATAAATGAGCAGTTCTTC. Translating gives CAWSAGTSVINEQFF.

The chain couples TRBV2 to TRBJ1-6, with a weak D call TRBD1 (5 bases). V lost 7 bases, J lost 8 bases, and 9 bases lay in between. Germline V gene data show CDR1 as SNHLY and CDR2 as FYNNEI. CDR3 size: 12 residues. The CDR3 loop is CASNQGHSPLHF. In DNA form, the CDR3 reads TGTGCCAGCAATCAGGGACATTCACCCCTCCACTTT. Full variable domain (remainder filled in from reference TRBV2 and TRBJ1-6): EPEVTQTPSHQVTQMGQEVILRCVPISNHLYFYWYRQILGQKVEFLVSFYNNEISEKSEIFDDQFSVERPDGSNFTLKIRSTKLEDSAMYFCASNQGHSPLHFGNGTRLTVT.

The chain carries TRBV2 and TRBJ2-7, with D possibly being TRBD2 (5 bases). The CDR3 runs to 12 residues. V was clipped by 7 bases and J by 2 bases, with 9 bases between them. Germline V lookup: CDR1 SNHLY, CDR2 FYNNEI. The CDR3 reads CASKDWTYEQYF. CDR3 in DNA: TGTGCCAGCAAGGACTGGACCTACGAGCAGTACTTC.

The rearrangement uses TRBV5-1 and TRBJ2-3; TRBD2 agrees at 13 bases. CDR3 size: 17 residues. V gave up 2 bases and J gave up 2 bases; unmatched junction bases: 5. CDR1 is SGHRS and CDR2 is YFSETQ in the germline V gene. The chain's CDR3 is CASSFGTSGKNTDTQYF. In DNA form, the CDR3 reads TGCGCCAGCAGCTTCGGGACTAGCGGGAAGAACACAGATACGCAGTATTTT.

The CDR3 loop reads CASSPAAENNQPQHF. The CDR3 coding sequence is TGTGCCAGCAGCCCCGCTGCGGAAAACAATCAGCCCCAGCATTTT. The chain recombines TRBV7-2 with TRBJ1-5; D gene unclear. This CDR3 is 15 amino acids long. The V end was cut by 5 bases, the J end by 3 bases, with 14 bases between. Germline assignment: CDR1 SGHTA and CDR2 FQGNSA.

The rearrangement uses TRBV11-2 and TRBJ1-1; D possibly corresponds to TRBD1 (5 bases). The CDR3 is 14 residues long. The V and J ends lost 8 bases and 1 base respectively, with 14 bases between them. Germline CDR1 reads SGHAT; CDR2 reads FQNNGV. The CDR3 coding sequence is TGTGCCAGCGCCCTTGGTGGGGGGAACACTGAAGCTTTCTTT. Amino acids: CASALGGGNTEAFF.

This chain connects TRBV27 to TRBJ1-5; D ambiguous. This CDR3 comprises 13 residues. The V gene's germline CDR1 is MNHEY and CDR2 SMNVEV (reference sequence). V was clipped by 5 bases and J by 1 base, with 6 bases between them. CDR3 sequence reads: CASSRKSNQPQHF. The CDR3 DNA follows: TGTGCCAGCAGTCGGAAGAGCAATCAGCCCCAGCATTTT.

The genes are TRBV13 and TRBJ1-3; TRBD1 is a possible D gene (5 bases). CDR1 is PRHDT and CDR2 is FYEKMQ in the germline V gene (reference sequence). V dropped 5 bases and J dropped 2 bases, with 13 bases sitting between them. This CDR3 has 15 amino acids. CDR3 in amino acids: CASSPQGETGNTIYF. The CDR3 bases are TGTGCCAGCAGCCCGCAGGGAGAGACTGGAAACACCATATATTTT. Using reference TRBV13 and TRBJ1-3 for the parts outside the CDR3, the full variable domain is AAGVIQSPRHLIKEKRETATLKCYPIPRHDTVYWYQQGPGQDPQFLISFYEKMQSDKGSIPDRFSAQQFSDYHSELNMSSLELGDSALYFCASSPQGETGNTIYFGEGSWLTVV.

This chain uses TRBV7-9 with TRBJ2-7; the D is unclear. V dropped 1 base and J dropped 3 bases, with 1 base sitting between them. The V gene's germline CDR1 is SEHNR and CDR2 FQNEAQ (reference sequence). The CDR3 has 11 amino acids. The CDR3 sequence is CASSLDYEQYF. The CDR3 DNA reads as TGTGCCAGCAGCTTAGACTACGAGCAGTACTTC.

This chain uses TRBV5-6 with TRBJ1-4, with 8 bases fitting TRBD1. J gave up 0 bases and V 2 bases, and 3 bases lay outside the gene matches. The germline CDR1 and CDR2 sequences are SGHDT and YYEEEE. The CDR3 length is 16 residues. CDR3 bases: TGTGCCAGCAGCTTAGACAGGGGTGCAACTAATGAAAAACTGTTTTTT. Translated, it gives CASSLDRGATNEKLFF.

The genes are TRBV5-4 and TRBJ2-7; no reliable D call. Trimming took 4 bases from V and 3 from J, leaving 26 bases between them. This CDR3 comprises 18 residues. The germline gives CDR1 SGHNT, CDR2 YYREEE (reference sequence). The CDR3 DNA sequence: TGTGCCAGCAGCCCCCTCATTCCCGCATACAGTGGGGACTACGAGCAGTACTTC. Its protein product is CASSPLIPAYSGDYEQYF.

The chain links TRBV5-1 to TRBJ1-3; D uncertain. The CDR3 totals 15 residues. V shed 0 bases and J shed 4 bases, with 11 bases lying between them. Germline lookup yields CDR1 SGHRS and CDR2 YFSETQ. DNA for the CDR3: TGCGCCAGCAGCTTGGTACCCATAGCCGGAAACACCATATATTTT. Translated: CASSLVPIAGNTIYF.

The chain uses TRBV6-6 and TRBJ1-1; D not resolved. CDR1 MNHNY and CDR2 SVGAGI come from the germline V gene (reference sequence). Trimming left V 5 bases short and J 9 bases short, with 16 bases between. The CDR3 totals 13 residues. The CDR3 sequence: CASSHPRVFKAFF. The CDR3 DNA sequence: TGTGCCAGCAGTCATCCAAGGGTCTTCAAAGCTTTCTTT.